Below, 17 T cell receptor beta chains from the same sample are listed, as sequenced in a study of shared clonotypes between healthy human individuals. The table came from immunoSEQ multiplex PCR; TCRdb's copy has only in-frame clones and leaves some out. The sample has about 1.9 million clones; roughly 93% are singletons. Naive CD8 cells were CD45RO-negative, positively selected for CCR7, excluding terminally differentiated effector memory CD45RA+ cells. The specimen sequenced was naive CD8+ T cells from PBMCs. The receptor source for this set is a man between 18 and 29 years old in good health. Some clones in this sample may be carry-over from other donors' samples.

This clone was counted a single time. The chain is built from TRBV30 and TRBJ2-7; D is possibly TRBD1 or TRBD2 (5 bases each). This CDR3 comprises 13 residues. V was trimmed by 3 bases and J by 6 bases, leaving 15 bases between them. Looked up from germline, CDR1 is GTSNPN and CDR2 is SVGIG (reference sequence). CDR3 in DNA: TGTGCCTGGAGAATCGCCGGGACGACCGAGCAGTACTTC. Protein product: CAWRIAGTTEQYF.

The V call is TRBV6-5, the J call TRBJ2-5; TRBD2 is a possible D gene (6 bases). Trimming shortened V by 5 bases and J by 5 bases, and 18 bases separated the two germline ends. The CDR3 totals 15 residues. Germline V gives CDR1 MNHEY, CDR2 SVGAGI. CDR3 amino acids: CASSTTRTLQETQYF. CDR3 coding DNA: TGTGCCAGCAGTACGACTAGAACCCTTCAGGAGACCCAGTACTTC.

The J gene is TRBJ1-4, the V gene TRBV5-6, with D possibly matching TRBD1 (5 bases). V lost 1 base, J lost 5 bases, and 12 bases lay in between. CDR1 and CDR2 from the germline V gene are SGHDT and YYEEEE. The CDR3 is made up of 15 amino acids. In DNA, the CDR3 is TGTGCCAGCAGCTTGAAGGGGAATCGGAATGAAAAACTGTTTTTT. It translates to CASSLKGNRNEKLFF.

The CDR3: CASSVRSDTQYF. The CDR3 bases are TGTGCCAGCAGCGTGAGGTCAGATACGCAGTATTTT. The V and J genes are TRBV7-9 and TRBJ2-3; D remains ambiguous. The CDR3 spans 12 residues. CDR1 SEHNR and CDR2 FQNEAQ come from the germline V gene (reference sequence). V lost 5 bases and J 4 bases, leaving 7 bases between the germline ends.

The V call is TRBV27, the J call TRBJ2-7; D may be TRBD1 (6 bases). The V and J ends lost 7 bases and 2 bases respectively, with 15 bases between them. This CDR3 contains 14 residues. Germline V gives CDR1 MNHEY, CDR2 SMNVEV (reference sequence). CDR3 sequence: CASTPVGATYEQYF. For the CDR3, the DNA is TGTGCCAGCACTCCCGTGGGGGCAACCTACGAGCAGTACTTC.

The rearrangement joins TRBV29-1 to TRBJ2-2; D is unresolved. The CDR3 is made up of 14 amino acids. Trimming removed 1 base from V and 1 base from J, with 7 bases in between. The germline gives CDR1 SQVTM, CDR2 ANQGSEA. The CDR3, as DNA: TGCAGCGTTGAAGCGGGTCAGAACACCGGGGAGCTGTTTTTT. Its translation: CSVEAGQNTGELFF.

In DNA, the CDR3 is TGTGCCAGCAGTTTATCGGGCAGGGGATCATACGAGCAGTACTTC. Amino acid sequence: CASSLSGRGSYEQYF. The J gene is TRBJ2-7, the V gene TRBV28; perhaps TRBD1 as D (6 bases). Trimming shortened V by 1 base and J by 4 bases, and 14 bases separated the two germline ends. Germline V CDR1 and CDR2: MDHEN, SYDVKM. This CDR3 has 15 residues.

The V and J genes are TRBV29-1 and TRBJ1-5; D not certain. The CDR3 sequence is 10 residues long. V dropped 6 bases and J dropped 3 bases, with 3 bases sitting between them. Germline V CDR1 and CDR2: SQVTM, ANQGSEA. CDR3 nucleotide sequence: TGCAGCGTCCTCAATCAGCCCCAGCATTTT. It encodes CSVLNQPQHF.

The chain is built from TRBV4-3 and TRBJ2-2; tentatively, D is TRBD2 (6 bases). The CDR3 contains 14 residues. CDR1 and CDR2 (germline): LGHNA, YSLEER. V was shortened by 4 bases and J by 8 bases, with 14 bases between the two germline ends. CDR3 nucleotide sequence: TGCGCCAGCAGCCCGGGACTGGTGTCGGGGGAGCTGTTTTTT. Protein sequence: CASSPGLVSGELFF.

The chain is built from TRBV23-1 and TRBJ1-1; 9 bases are shared with TRBD1. TRBV23-1 is identified as an open reading frame with a role that is uncertain. This CDR3 has 16 amino acids. The trim removed 2 bases at V and 0 bases at J, leaving 4 bases unmatched. CDR3 loop: CASSQQGQGLNTEAFF. The CDR3, as DNA: TGCGCCAGCAGTCAACAAGGACAGGGGTTGAACACTGAAGCTTTCTTT.

The chain recombines TRBV7-9 with TRBJ1-4; D unclear. Germline V gene data show CDR1 as SEHNR and CDR2 as FQNEAQ (reference sequence). Between the trimmed V and J ends, which lost 5 bases and 4 bases, there was a span of 17 bases. This CDR3 is 16 amino acids long. CDR3 sequence reads: CASSARRVEGNEKLFF. The CDR3 DNA follows: TGTGCCAGCAGCGCGCGAAGGGTGGAGGGTAATGAAAAACTGTTTTTT.

In its sample, this clone was seen once. The gene calls are TRBV7-2 and TRBJ1-1; 10 bases match TRBD1. V trimming: 5 bases; J trimming: 4 bases; junction bases outside the gene matches: 7. Germline assignment: CDR1 SGHTA and CDR2 FQGNSA. This CDR3 is 15 amino acids long. The CDR3 DNA reads TGTGCCAGCAGCGCCCGGACAGGGGGGGGCACTGAAGCTTTCTTT. It specifies CASSARTGGGTEAFF. The full variable domain, its missing parts supplied by reference TRBV7-2 and TRBJ1-1, is GAGVSQSPSNKVTEKGKDVELRCDPISGHTALYWYRQSLGQGLEFLIYFQGNSAPDKSGLPSDRFSAERTGGSVSTLTIQRTQQEDSAVYLCASSARTGGGTEAFFGQGTRLTVV.

The V call is TRBV9, the J call TRBJ1-2, with 10 bases matching TRBD1. Germline lookup yields CDR1 SGDLS and CDR2 YYNGEE. The CDR3 extends over 15 amino acids. With V trimmed by 3 bases and J by 4 bases, 6 bases remained unmatched. Written as DNA, the CDR3 is TGTGCCAGCAGCGCAAGACAGGGGGCCGTCTATGGCTACACCTTC. Its protein is CASSARQGAVYGYTF. Supplemented by reference TRBV9 and TRBJ1-2, the full variable domain reads DSGVTQTPKHLITATGQRVTLRCSPRSGDLSVYWYQQSLDQGLQFLIQYYNGEERAKGNILERFSAQQFPDLHSELNLSSLELGDSALYFCASSARQGAVYGYTFGSGTRLTVV.

V gene TRBV7-2 combines with J gene TRBJ1-4; perhaps TRBD1 as D (6 bases). The CDR3 consists of 19 residues. Trimming stripped 3 bases from V and 4 bases from J, with 24 bases between. Germline V gives CDR1 SGHTA, CDR2 FQGNSA. DNA of the CDR3: TGTGCCAGCAGCTTGGACACGAGGGGGATCCGGCACTTTAATGAAAAACTGTTTTTT. Its protein product is CASSLDTRGIRHFNEKLFF.

The chain carries TRBV4-1 and TRBJ2-7; D remains unclear. V was pared by 1 base and J by 2 bases, with 9 bases between. CDR3 size: 14 residues. CDR1 and CDR2 (germline): MGHRA, YSYEKL. DNA for the CDR3: TGCGCCAGCAGCCAAGGCCACGGCACCTACGAGCAGTACTTC. This translates into CASSQGHGTYEQYF.

The V call is TRBV11-1, the J call TRBJ2-3; D perhaps matches TRBD2 (6 bases). V was clipped by 1 base and J by 2 bases, with 10 bases between them. The CDR3 is made up of 15 amino acids. Per germline, CDR1 SGHAT and CDR2 FQDESV (reference sequence). The chain's CDR3 is CASSLVRGYTDTQYF. For the CDR3, the DNA is TGTGCCAGCAGCTTAGTTCGGGGGTACACAGATACGCAGTATTTT.

This chain uses TRBV30 with TRBJ2-1, with a tentative D call TRBD2 (6 bases). V gave up 3 bases and J gave up 4 bases, with 19 bases separating them. The CDR3 length is 16 residues. Germline values: CDR1 GTSNPN, CDR2 SVGIG (reference sequence). The chain's CDR3 is CAWSPPAGLIYNEQFF. Here the CDR3 DNA reads TGTGCCTGGAGCCCCCCGGCGGGACTCATATACAATGAGCAGTTCTTC. Full variable domain (outside the CDR3, taken from reference TRBV30 and TRBJ2-1): SQTIHQWPATLVQPVGSPLSLECTVEGTSNPNLYWYRQAAGRGLQLLFYSVGIGQISSEVPQNLSASRPQDRQFILSSKKLLLSDSGFYLCAWSPPAGLIYNEQFFGPGTRLTVL.